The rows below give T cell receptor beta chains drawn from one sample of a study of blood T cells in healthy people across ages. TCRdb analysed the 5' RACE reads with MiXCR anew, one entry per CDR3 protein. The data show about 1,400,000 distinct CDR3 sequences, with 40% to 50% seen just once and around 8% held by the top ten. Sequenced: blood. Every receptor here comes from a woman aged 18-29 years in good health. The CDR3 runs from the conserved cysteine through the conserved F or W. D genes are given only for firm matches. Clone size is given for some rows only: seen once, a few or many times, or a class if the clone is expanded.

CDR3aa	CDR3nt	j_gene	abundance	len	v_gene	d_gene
CASSFSGGGREQFF	TGTGCCAGCAGTTTTAGCGGAGGGGGTAGGGAGCAGTTCTTC	TRBJ2-1	-	14	TRBV27	-
CSALRTADTDTQYF	TGCAGTGCTCTCCGTACTGCCGACACAGATACGCAGTATTTT	TRBJ2-3	-	14	TRBV20-1	-
CASSATHPKNIQYF	TGTGCCAGCAGTGCGACCCACCCCAAAAACATTCAGTACTTC	TRBJ2-4	-	14	TRBV2	-
CASSRSGTRGDEQFF	TGTGCCAGCAGCCGATCCGGGACTAGAGGTGATGAGCAGTTCTTC	TRBJ2-1	-	15	TRBV6-5	TRBD2
CASSGITGPTDTQYF	TGTGCCAGCAGTGGGATTACAGGGCCCACAGATACGCAGTATTTT	TRBJ2-3	few	15	TRBV2	-
CASSRGQGEGDTQYF	TGCGCCAGCAGCCGGGGCCAGGGCGAAGGAGATACGCAGTATTTT	TRBJ2-3	few	15	TRBV5-1	-
CATRAWDSYEQYF	TGTGCCACCAGAGCATGGGACTCCTACGAGCAGTACTTC	TRBJ2-7	-	13	TRBV2	-
CSDPPRADTQYF	TGCAGTGATCCGCCGAGGGCAGATACGCAGTATTTT	TRBJ2-3	-	12	TRBV20-1	-
CASSAQTGTTEVFF	TGTGCCAGCAGCGCCCAGACAGGGACGACTGAAGTTTTCTTT	TRBJ1-1	-	14	TRBV7-9	TRBD1
CASSTSWGNQPYGYTF	-	TRBJ1-2	few	16	TRBV12-3/TRBV12-4	-
CAINGRGRNEQFF	TGTGCCATCAACGGCAGGGGGCGCAATGAGCAGTTCTTC	TRBJ2-1	few	13	TRBV10-3	TRBD1
CGARGSQNYGYTF	TGCGGTGCTAGGGGGTCCCAAAACTATGGCTACACCTTC	TRBJ1-2	-	13	TRBV20-1	-
CASSPTTDSTYEQYF	TGTGCCAGCTCACCCACTACCGACAGTACCTACGAGCAGTACTTC	TRBJ2-7	-	15	TRBV18	-
CATSPTGAGYGYTF	TGTGCCACCAGTCCAACAGGGGCCGGCTATGGCTACACCTTC	TRBJ1-2	-	14	TRBV24-1	TRBD1
CAGSQDWTPGGQYF	TGTGCCGGCAGCCAAGACTGGACACCCGGGGGACAGTACTTC	TRBJ2-7	-	14	TRBV3-1	-
CASSDLGATNEKLFF	TGTGCCAGCAGTGATTTAGGTGCAACTAATGAAAAACTGTTTTTT	TRBJ1-4	few	15	TRBV2	-
CASSRQGLAGGNEQYF	TGTGCCAGCAGTCGCCAGGGACTAGCGGGGGGAAATGAGCAGTACTTC	TRBJ2-7	-	16	TRBV12-3/TRBV12-4	TRBD2
CASSLGTSENTEAFF	TGTGCCAGCAGCTTAGGGACGTCCGAGAACACTGAAGCTTTCTTT	TRBJ1-1	-	15	TRBV7-9	-
CASSGGLGYGKKAFF	TGTGCCAGCAGTGGGGGGCTTGGGTACGGGAAGAAAGCTTTCTTT	TRBJ1-1	-	15	TRBV27	-
CASSYYGTGRYGYTF	TGTGCCAGCAGTTACTACGGGACAGGACGCTATGGCTACACCTTC	TRBJ1-2	-	15	TRBV6-2/TRBV6-3	TRBD1
CSASEGSTCEQYF	TGCAGTGCTAGTGAGGGGTCCACCTGCGAGCAGTACTTC	TRBJ2-7	-	13	TRBV20-1	-
CASSSLSGRAYYNEQFF	TGTGCCAGCAGTTCCCTTAGCGGGAGGGCGTACTACAATGAGCAGTTCTTC	TRBJ2-1	few	17	TRBV12-3/TRBV12-4	TRBD2
CSARGGGGAGEQFF	TGCAGTGCTCGCGGGGGCGGGGGGGCTGGAGAGCAGTTCTTC	TRBJ2-1	-	14	TRBV20-1	TRBD2
CAIFSGAGGDNTEAFF	TGTGCCATATTCTCAGGGGCAGGGGGCGATAACACTGAAGCTTTCTTT	TRBJ1-1	few	16	TRBV10-3	TRBD1
CASSLFGVGVWEQYF	TGTGCCAGCAGTTTATTCGGGGTGGGCGTATGGGAGCAGTACTTC	TRBJ2-4	few	15	TRBV28	-
CSAPLWASGGQETQYF	TGCAGTGCCCCCCTCTGGGCTAGCGGGGGGCAAGAGACCCAGTACTTC	TRBJ2-5	few	16	TRBV20-1	TRBD2
CASRWRTSTDTQYF	TGCGCCAGTCGCTGGCGAACTAGCACAGATACGCAGTATTTT	TRBJ2-3	few	14	TRBV4-1	-
CASSYGQGIFEAFF	TGCGCCAGCAGCTACGGACAGGGAATTTTTGAAGCTTTCTTT	TRBJ1-1	-	14	TRBV5-1	TRBD1
CASSWEGVGIQYF	TGTGCCAGCAGCTGGGAGGGAGTGGGCATTCAGTACTTC	TRBJ2-4	once	13	TRBV11-2	TRBD2
CASAPQGMTDTQYF	TGTGCCAGCGCCCCACAGGGTATGACAGATACGCAGTATTTT	TRBJ2-3	few	14	TRBV9	-
CASSLAFRVDTQYF	TGTGCCAGCAGCTTAGCGTTTCGTGTCGATACGCAGTATTTT	TRBJ2-3	few	14	TRBV11-2	-
CATSRVSAETQYF	TGTGCCACCAGCAGAGTCTCCGCAGAGACCCAGTACTTC	TRBJ2-5	few	13	TRBV15	-
CASSPDLRHGYTF	TGTGCCAGCAGCCCCGACCTGCGGCATGGCTACACCTTC	TRBJ1-2	-	13	TRBV14	-
CSAGTGRTDTQYF	TGCAGCGCCGGGACAGGGCGCACAGATACGCAGTATTTT	TRBJ2-3	few	13	TRBV20-1	TRBD1
CASSLQRGSSYNEQFF	TGTGCCAGCTCTCTCCAGAGAGGGAGCTCCTACAATGAGCAGTTCTTC	TRBJ2-1	-	16	TRBV18	-
CASSWGQRGNQPQHF	TGTGCCAGCAGTTGGGGTCAGAGGGGCAATCAGCCCCAGCATTTT	TRBJ1-5	few	15	TRBV28	-
CASSRGVSFMEPQHF	TGTGCCAGCAGCCGAGGGGTCAGTTTTATGGAGCCCCAGCATTTT	TRBJ1-5	-	15	TRBV3-1	-
CASSQEGTPNTYEQYF	TGCGCCAGCAGCCAAGAGGGGACTCCTAACACCTACGAGCAGTACTTC	TRBJ2-7	few	16	TRBV4-1	-
CASSSNRDREAYGYTF	TGTGCCAGCTCGTCGAACCGGGACAGGGAAGCCTATGGCTACACCTTC	TRBJ1-2	few	16	TRBV18	TRBD1
CASSNGQGARGDTQYF	TGTGCCAGCAGTAACGGACAGGGGGCGAGGGGAGATACGCAGTATTTT	TRBJ2-3	-	16	TRBV6-1	TRBD1
CASSFADSNTEAFF	TGTGCCAGCTCATTTGCAGATTCGAACACTGAAGCTTTCTTT	TRBJ1-1	-	14	TRBV18	-
CSDRGGSLSTGELFF	TGCAGTGATAGGGGCGGGAGTTTATCCACCGGGGAGCTGTTTTTT	TRBJ2-2	-	15	TRBV20-1	TRBD2
CASSEREGLYEQYF	TGTGCCAGCAGCGAGCGGGAGGGCCTCTACGAGCAGTACTTC	TRBJ2-7	few	14	TRBV2	TRBD2
CSASPVGIGTGELFF	TGCAGTGCTAGCCCGGTTGGGATTGGCACCGGGGAGCTGTTTTTT	TRBJ2-2	-	15	TRBV20-1	-
CASSLFGISYVQYF	TGTGCCAGCAGCCTCTTCGGGATCTCCTACGTGCAGTACTTC	TRBJ2-5	-	14	TRBV6-5	-
CASSPFRGPSNYGYTF	TGCGCCAGCAGCCCCTTTAGGGGCCCCTCTAACTATGGCTACACCTTC	TRBJ1-2	-	16	TRBV5-1	-
CATSRGSNSEQYF	TGTGCCACCAGCAGAGGAAGCAATTCCGAGCAGTACTTC	TRBJ2-7	few	13	TRBV15	-
CASSAAPGNTIYF	TGTGCCAGCAGTGCGGCTCCAGGAAACACCATATATTTT	TRBJ1-3	-	13	TRBV7-6	-
CSASVPTGDENYGYTF	TGCAGTGCTAGCGTACCGACAGGGGACGAAAACTATGGCTACACCTTC	TRBJ1-2	-	16	TRBV20-1	TRBD1